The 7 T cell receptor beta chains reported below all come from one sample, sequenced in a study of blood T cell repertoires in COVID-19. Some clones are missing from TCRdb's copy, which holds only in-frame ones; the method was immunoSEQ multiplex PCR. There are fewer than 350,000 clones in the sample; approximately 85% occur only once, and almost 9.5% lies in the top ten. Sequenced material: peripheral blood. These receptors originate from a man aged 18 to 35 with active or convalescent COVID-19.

CDR3: CASKYRGGNQPQHF. CDR3 in DNA: TGTGCCAGCAAATACAGGGGTGGCAATCAGCCCCAGCATTTT. The J gene is TRBJ1-5, the V gene TRBV28; the match to TRBD1 covers 7 bases. The length of the CDR3 is 14 residues. Trimming took 7 bases from V and 2 from J; bases not matched to a gene: 5. The germline CDR1 and CDR2 sequences are MDHEN and SYDVKM. The full variable domain, completed using reference TRBV28 and TRBJ1-5, is DVKVTQSSRYLVKRTGEKVFLECVQDMDHENMFWYRQDPGLGLRLIYFSYDVKMKEKGDIPEGYSVSREKKERFSLILESASTNQTSMYLCASKYRGGNQPQHFGDGTRLSIL.

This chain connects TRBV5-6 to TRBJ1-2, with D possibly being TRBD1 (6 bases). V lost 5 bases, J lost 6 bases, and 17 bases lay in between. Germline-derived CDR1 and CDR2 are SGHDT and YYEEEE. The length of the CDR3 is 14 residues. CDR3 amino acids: CASSLTGLEHGYTF. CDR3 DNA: TGTGCCAGCAGTTTGACAGGACTAGAGCATGGCTACACCTTC. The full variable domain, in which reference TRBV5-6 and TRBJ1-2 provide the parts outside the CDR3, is DAGVTQSPTHLIKTRGQQVTLRCSPKSGHDTVSWYQQALGQGPQFIFQYYEEEERQRGNFPDRFSGHQFPNYSSELNVNALLLGDSALYLCASSLTGLEHGYTFGSGTRLTVV.

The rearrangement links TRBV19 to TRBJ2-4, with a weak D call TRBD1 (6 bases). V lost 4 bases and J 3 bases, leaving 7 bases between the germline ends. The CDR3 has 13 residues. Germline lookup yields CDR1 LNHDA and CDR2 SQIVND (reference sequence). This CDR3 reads CASSTGVKNIQYF. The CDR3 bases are TGTGCCAGTAGTACAGGGGTCAAAAACATTCAGTACTTC.

CDR3 sequence: CASSRTVSGEQYF. The CDR3 region has the DNA TGTGCCAGCAGCCGGACAGTGTCGGGCGAGCAGTACTTC. The rearrangement links TRBV27 to TRBJ2-7; possible D gene TRBD1, 6 bases. Germline V gene lookup returns CDR1 MNHEY and CDR2 SMNVEV (reference sequence). This CDR3 spans 13 amino acids. V lost 6 bases and J lost 6, with 15 bases in between.

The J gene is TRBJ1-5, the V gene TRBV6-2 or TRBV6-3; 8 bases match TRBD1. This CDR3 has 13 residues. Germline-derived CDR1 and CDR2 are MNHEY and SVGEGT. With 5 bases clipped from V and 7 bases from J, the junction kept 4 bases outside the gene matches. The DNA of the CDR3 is TGTGCCAGCAGTCAGGGGGCCGGCCAGCCCCAGCATTTT. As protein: CASSQGAGQPQHF.

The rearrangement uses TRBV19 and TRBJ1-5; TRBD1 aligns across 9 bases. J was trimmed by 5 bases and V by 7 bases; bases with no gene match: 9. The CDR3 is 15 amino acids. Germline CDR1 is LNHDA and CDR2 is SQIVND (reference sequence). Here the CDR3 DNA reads TGTGCCAGTACCGGGACAGGGAGAGTGGATCAGCCCCAGCATTTT. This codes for CASTGTGRVDQPQHF.

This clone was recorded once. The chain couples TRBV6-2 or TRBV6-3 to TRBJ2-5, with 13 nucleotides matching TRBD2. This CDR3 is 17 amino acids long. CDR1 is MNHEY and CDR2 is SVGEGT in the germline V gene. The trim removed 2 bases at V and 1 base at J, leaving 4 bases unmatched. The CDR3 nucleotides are TGTGCCAGCAGTTACCCAAGACTAGCGGGGGGCCAAGAGACCCAGTACTTC. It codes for CASSYPRLAGGQETQYF.